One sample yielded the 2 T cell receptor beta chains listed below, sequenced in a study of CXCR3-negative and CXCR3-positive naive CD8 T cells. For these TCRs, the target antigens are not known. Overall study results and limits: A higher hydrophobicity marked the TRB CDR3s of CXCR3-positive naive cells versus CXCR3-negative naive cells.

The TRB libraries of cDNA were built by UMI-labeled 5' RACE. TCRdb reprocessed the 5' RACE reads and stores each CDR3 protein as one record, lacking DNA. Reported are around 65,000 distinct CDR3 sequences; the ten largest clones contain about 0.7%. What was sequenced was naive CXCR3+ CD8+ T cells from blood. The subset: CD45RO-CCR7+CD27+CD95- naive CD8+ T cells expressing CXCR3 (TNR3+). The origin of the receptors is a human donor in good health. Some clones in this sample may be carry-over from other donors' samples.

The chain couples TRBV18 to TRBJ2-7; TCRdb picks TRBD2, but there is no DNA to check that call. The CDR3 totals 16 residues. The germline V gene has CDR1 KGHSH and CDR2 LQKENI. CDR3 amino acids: CASSPDGLEGYYEQYF.

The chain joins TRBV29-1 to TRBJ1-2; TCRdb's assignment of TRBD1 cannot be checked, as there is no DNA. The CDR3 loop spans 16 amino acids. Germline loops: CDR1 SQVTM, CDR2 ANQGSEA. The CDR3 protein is CSVVSGGGGSGYGYTF. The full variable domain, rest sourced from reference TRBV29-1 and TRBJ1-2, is SAVISQKPSRDICQRGTSLTIQCQVDSQVTMMFWYRQQPGQSLTLIATANQGSEATYESGFVIDKFPISRPNLTFSTLTVSNMSPEDSSIYLCSVVSGGGGSGYGYTFGSGTRLTVV.